This record looks at one TCR beta chain sequence and its context. This specimen belongs to a study of T-cell reconstitution after alpha-beta-depleted transplantation in children. A library of TCRbeta sequences, prepared with unique molecular identifiers, was generated. In TCRdb, the PCR reads were re-called with MiXCR into one record per CDR3 protein. The data hold around 680,000 distinct CDR3 sequences, with around 16% observed a single time. The CDR3 runs to 13 residues. CDR1 and CDR2 from the germline V gene are ENHRY and SYGVKD. Trimming at V came to 6 bases and at J to 4 bases, leaving 5 bases not matched to a gene.

Source: PBMCs from the stem cell graft donor, taken from the stem cell graft. V gene TRBV10-3 combines with J gene TRBJ2-5; the match to TRBD1 covers 7 bases. This clonotype was obtained from a human donor who donated a stem cell graft to a child with acute myeloid leukemia. The CDR3 nucleotides read TGTGCCATCAGCGAGACAGGGCGAGAGACCCAGTACTTC. Its protein product is CAISETGRETQYF.